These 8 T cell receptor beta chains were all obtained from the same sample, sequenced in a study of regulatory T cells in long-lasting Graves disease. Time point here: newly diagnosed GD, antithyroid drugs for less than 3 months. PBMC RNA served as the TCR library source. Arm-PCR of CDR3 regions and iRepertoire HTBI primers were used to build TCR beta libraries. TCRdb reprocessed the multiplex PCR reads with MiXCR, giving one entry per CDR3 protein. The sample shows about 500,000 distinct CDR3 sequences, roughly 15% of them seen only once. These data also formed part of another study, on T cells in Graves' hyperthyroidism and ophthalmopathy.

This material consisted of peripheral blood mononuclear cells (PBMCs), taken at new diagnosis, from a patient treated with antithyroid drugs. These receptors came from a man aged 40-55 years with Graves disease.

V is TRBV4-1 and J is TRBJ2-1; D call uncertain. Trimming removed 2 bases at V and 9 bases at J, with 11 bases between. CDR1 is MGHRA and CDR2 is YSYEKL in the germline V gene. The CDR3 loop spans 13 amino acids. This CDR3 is CASSQPLDGEQFF. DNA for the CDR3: TGCGCCAGCAGCCAACCCCTTGATGGTGAGCAGTTCTTC.

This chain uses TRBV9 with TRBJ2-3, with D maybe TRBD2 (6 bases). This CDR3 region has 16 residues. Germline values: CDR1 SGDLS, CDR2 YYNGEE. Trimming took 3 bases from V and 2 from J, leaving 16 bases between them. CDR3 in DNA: TGTGCCAGCAGCGCTCGCCTGGGGGGACTCACAGATACGCAGTATTTT. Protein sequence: CASSARLGGLTDTQYF.

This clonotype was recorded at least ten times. The CDR3 loop reads CASSLGFGDRGSNEQFF. DNA for the CDR3: TGTGCCAGCAGCTTGGGTTTCGGGGACAGGGGATCCAATGAGCAGTTCTTC. The chain employs TRBV28 and TRBJ2-1; 10 bases line up with TRBD1. The CDR3 is 17 residues long. V dropped 6 bases and J dropped 6; count of bases not matched to a gene: 14. Germline V gene data show CDR1 as MDHEN and CDR2 as SYDVKM.

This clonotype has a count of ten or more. CDR3 sequence: CASSLVGPSGSTDTQYF. As DNA, the CDR3 is TGCGCCAGCAGCTTGGTCGGTCCTAGCGGGAGCACAGATACGCAGTATTTT. This sequence joins TRBV5-1 and TRBJ2-3; TRBD2 agrees at 8 bases. CDR3 length equals 17 residues. Per germline, CDR1 SGHRS and CDR2 YFSETQ. J gave up 0 bases and V 0 bases, and 6 bases lay outside the gene matches.

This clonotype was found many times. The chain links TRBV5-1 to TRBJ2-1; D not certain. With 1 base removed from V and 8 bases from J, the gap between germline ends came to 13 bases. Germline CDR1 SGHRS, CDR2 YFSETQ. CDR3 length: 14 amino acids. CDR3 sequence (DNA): TGCGCCAGCAGCTTGTCCCCAACGTACCATGAGCAGTTCTTC. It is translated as CASSLSPTYHEQFF.

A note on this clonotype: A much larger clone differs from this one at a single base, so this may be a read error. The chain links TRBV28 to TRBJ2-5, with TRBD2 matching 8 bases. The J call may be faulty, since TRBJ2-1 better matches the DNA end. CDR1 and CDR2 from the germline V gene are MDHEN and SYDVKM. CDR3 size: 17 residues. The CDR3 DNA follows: TGTGCCAGCAGTCTTGTGACTAGCGTAGCCATGTACAATGAGCAGTTCTTC. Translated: CASSLVTSVAMYNEQFF.

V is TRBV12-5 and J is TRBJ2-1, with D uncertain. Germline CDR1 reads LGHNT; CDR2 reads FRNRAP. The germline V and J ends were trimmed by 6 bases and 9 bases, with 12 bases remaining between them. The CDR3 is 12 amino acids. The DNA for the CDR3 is TGTGCTAGTGGCCTTAAGAAAACTGAGCAGTTCTTC. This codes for CASGLKKTEQFF.

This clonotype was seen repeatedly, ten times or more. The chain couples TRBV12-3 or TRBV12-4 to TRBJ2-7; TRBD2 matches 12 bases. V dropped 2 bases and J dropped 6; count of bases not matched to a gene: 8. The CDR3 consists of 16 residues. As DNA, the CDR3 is TGTGCCAGCAGTTTATTGTCTAGCGGGAGGGCCAGCGAGCAGTACTTC. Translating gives CASSLLSSGRASEQYF.